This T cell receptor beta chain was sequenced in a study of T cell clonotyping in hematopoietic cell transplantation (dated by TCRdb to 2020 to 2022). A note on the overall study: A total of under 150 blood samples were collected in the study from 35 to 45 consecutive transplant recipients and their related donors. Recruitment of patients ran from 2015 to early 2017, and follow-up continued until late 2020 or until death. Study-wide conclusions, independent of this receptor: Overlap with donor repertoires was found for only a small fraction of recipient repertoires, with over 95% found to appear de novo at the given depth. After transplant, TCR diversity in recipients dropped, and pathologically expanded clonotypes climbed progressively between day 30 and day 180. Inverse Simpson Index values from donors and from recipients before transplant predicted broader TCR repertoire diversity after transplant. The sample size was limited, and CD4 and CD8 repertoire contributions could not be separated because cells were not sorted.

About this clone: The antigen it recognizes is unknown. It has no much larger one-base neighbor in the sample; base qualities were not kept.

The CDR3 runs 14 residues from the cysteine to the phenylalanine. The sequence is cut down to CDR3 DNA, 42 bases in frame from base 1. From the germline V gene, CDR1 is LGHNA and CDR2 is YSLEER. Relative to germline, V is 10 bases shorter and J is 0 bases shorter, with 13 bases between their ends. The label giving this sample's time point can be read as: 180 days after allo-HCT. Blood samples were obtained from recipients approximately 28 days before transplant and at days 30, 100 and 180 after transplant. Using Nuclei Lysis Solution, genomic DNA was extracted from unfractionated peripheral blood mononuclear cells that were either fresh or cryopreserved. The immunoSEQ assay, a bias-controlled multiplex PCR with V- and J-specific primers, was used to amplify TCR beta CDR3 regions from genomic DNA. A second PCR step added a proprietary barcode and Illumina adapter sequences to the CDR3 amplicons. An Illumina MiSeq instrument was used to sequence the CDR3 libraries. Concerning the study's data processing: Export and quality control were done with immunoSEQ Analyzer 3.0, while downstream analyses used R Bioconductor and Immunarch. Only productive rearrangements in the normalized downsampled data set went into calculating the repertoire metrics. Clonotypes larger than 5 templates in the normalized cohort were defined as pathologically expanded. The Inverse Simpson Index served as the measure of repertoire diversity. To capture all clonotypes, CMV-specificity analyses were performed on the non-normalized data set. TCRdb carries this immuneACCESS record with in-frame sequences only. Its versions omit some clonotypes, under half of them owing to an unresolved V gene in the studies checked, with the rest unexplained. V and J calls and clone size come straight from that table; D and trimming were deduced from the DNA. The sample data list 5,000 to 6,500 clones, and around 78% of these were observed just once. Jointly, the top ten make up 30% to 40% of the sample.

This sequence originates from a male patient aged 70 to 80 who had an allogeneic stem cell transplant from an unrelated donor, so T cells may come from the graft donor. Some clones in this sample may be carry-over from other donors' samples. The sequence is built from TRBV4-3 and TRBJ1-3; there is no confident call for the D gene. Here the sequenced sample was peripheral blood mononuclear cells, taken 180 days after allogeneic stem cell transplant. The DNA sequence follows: TGCGCCACTCCCGTCGTACACTCTGGAAACACCATATATTTT. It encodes CATPVVHSGNTIYF.